This T cell receptor beta chain was recovered during a study of blood T cell repertoires in COVID-19. V dropped 5 bases and J dropped 0 bases, with 10 bases sitting between them. There are 14 residues in the CDR3. CDR1 is MGHDK and CDR2 is SYGVNS in the germline V gene. Original methodology: Quantification of nucleated cells was approximated via reference gene primer amplification. Clones were sequenced by immunoSEQ multiplex PCR, and TCRdb holds only the in-frame ones, with some missing. The V and J calls and clone size are taken from that table; D and trimming were inferred from the DNA. The table lists roughly 18,000 clones, 91% of them singletons.

This chain uses TRBV25-1 with TRBJ1-1; TRBD1 might be the D (6 bases). The sequence came from a human donor in a cohort sampled during active COVID-19. What was sequenced was peripheral blood. The CDR3 sequence is CASSSYRVNTEAFF. CDR3 sequence (DNA): TGTGCCAGCAGTTCTTACAGGGTGAACACTGAAGCTTTCTTT.